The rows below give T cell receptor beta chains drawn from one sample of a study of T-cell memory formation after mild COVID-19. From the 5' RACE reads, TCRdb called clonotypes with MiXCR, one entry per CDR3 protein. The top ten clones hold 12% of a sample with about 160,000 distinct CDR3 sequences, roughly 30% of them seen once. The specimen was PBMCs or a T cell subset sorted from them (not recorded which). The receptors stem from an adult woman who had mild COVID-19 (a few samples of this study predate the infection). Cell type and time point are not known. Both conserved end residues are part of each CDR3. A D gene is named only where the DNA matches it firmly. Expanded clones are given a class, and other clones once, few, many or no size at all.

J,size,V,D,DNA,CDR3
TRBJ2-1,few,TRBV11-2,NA,TGTGCGGACAGCATCTACAATGAGCAGTTCTTC,CADSIYNEQFF
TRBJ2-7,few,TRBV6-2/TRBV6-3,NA,TGTGCCAGCACCAAAGATGGACCACGCCGGCACTACGAGCAGTACTTC,CASTKDGPRRHYEQYF
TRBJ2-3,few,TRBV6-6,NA,TGTGCCAGCAGTTACCTCGAGGGGACTCACACAGATACGCAGTATTTT,CASSYLEGTHTDTQYF
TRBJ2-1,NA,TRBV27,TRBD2,TGTGCCAGCAGTTTAGAAATTCTGGGACTAGGGCACAATGAGCAGTTCTTC,CASSLEILGLGHNEQFF
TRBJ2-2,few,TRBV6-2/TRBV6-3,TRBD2,TGTGCCAGCAGTCCGCGAGTAGCGGGACCTAGGGGCGGGGAGCTGTTTTTT,CASSPRVAGPRGGELFF
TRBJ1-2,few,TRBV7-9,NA,TGTGCCAGCAGCGTTTACAGGGTCGCGGTAGATGGCTACACCTTC,CASSVYRVAVDGYTF
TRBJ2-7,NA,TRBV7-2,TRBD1,TGTGCCAGCAGCTTAGACTGGACAGGGGTCGACGAGCAGTACTTC,CASSLDWTGVDEQYF
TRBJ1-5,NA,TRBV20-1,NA,TGCAGTGCTACTCGGGGAGATCAGCCCCAGCATTTT,CSATRGDQPQHF
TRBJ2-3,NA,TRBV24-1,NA,TGTGCCACCAGTGACCCGACCGGGCCCGTGGGAAGGAGTTCGCAGTATTTT,CATSDPTGPVGRSSQYF
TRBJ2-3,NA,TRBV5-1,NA,TGCGCCAGCAGCAGGCGACCTCAACTAAGCACAGATACGCAGTATTTT,CASSRRPQLSTDTQYF
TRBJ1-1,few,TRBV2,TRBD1,TGTGCCAGCAGAACAGGGGTGGGAACTGAAGCTTTCTTT,CASRTGVGTEAFF
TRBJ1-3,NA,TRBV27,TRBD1,TGTGCCAGCAGTCCATGGACAGGCTCTGGAAACACCATATATTTT,CASSPWTGSGNTIYF
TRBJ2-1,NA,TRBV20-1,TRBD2,TGCAGTTGCGGGGGAACGTGGAATGAGCAGTTCTTC,CSCGGTWNEQFF
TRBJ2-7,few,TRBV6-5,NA,TGTGCCAGCAGTTATCCATCTTCGACAGGTCACTACGAGCAGTACTTC,CASSYPSSTGHYEQYF
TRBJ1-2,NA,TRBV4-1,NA,TGCGCCAGCAGTCGACTGGCGACTAACTATGGCTACACCTTC,CASSRLATNYGYTF
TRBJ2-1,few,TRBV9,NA,TGTGCCAGCAGCGTGAGGGACCCCGGCCATGAGCAGTTCTTC,CASSVRDPGHEQFF
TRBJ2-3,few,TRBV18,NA,TGTGCCAGCTCACCACTCGGGGCCTCCACAGATACGCAGTATTTT,CASSPLGASTDTQYF
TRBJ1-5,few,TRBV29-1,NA,TGCAGCGTGGGGGGGGGCCGAGATCAGCCCCAGCATTTT,CSVGGGRDQPQHF
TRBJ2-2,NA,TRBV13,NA,TGTGCCAGCAGCGCTACCGGGAGCTTAAGCGAGGAGCTGTTTTTT,CASSATGSLSEELFF
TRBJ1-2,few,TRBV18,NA,TGTGCCAGCTCCCGGACGGGGGGGGCACATGGCTACACCTTC,CASSRTGGAHGYTF
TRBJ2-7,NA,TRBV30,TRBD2,TGTGCCTGGGGTACCGGGAGGGCTCCCTACGAGCAGTACTTC,CAWGTGRAPYEQYF
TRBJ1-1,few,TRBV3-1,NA,TGTGCCAGCAGCCGGCCTGGAGGAGGGGATGCTTTCTTT,CASSRPGGGDAFF
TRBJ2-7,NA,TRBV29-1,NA,TGCAGCGTCTCATACCCGACGGGATCCTACGAGCAGTACTTC,CSVSYPTGSYEQYF
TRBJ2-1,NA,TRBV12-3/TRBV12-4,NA,TGTGCCAGCAGTCCCGCGAATGAGCAGTTCTTC,CASSPANEQFF
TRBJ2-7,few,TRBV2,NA,TGTGCCAGCAGCCGAACAGGGTTTGAGTATGGCGAGCAGTACTTC,CASSRTGFEYGEQYF
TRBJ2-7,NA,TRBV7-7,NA,TGTGCCAGCAGCCCGATAGGCGGGCACGCCGGGGACGAGCAGTACTTC,CASSPIGGHAGDEQYF
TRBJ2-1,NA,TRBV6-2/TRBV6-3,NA,TGTGCCAGCAGCTACCGCCCCCTTCAAGGGTCGAATGAGCAGTTCTTC,CASSYRPLQGSNEQFF
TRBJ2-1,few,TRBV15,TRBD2,TGTGCCACCAGCAGAGCCAGCGGGAGCACGTACAATGAGCAGTTCTTC,CATSRASGSTYNEQFF
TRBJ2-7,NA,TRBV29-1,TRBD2,TGCAGCGTTGCTGCGGCGGGAGGAGCATACGAGCAGTACTTC,CSVAAAGGAYEQYF
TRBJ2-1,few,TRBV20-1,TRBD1,TGCAGTGCTAGAGGGACAGGGGACTACAATGAGCAGTTCTTC,CSARGTGDYNEQFF
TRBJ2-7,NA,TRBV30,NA,TGTGCCTGGAGTTTCTCACTGAAGACCTACGAGCAGTACTTC,CAWSFSLKTYEQYF
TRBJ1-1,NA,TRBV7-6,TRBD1,TGTGCCAGCAGCCCCCGACAGGGGGGGATTGGCCCTAACACTGAAGCTTTCTTT,CASSPRQGGIGPNTEAFF
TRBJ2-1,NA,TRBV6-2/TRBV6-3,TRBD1,TGTGCCAGCAGTCAGCCCGGGACAGTCAATGAGCAGTTCTTC,CASSQPGTVNEQFF
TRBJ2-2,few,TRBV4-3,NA,TGCGCCAGCAGCCCTAAGTACGGAGAGACCGGGGAGCTGTTTTTT,CASSPKYGETGELFF
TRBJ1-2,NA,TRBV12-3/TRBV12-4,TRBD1,TGTGCCAGCAGTTTTCGCGGGACAGCTTATGGCTACACCTTC,CASSFRGTAYGYTF
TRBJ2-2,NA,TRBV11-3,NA,TGTGCCAGCAGCTTAGCGGACTTCCCCACCGGGGAGCTGTTTTTT,CASSLADFPTGELFF
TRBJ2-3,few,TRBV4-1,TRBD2,TGCGCCAGCAGCCGTATAGCGGGGGGGACCGCAAGCACAGATACGCAGTATTTT,CASSRIAGGTASTDTQYF
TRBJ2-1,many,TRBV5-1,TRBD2,TGCGCCAGCAGCTTGGCCGGTCTAGCGGGCTACAATGAGCAGTTCTTC,CASSLAGLAGYNEQFF
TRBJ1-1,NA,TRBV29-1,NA,TGCAGCGGTGCTTCCTCATCACCCCGGAACACTGAAGCTTTCTTT,CSGASSSPRNTEAFF
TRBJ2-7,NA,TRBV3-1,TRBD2,TGTGCCAGCAGCCAAGAGACTAGCGGGAAGAGCGAGCAGTACTTC,CASSQETSGKSEQYF
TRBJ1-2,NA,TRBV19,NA,TGTGCCAGTACGATTACGCAGGGTGCTGGCTACACCTTC,CASTITQGAGYTF
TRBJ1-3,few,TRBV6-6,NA,TGTGCCAGCAGTAAGCCCGTAATCCTCGTGGCGGAGGGAAACACCATATATTTT,CASSKPVILVAEGNTIYF